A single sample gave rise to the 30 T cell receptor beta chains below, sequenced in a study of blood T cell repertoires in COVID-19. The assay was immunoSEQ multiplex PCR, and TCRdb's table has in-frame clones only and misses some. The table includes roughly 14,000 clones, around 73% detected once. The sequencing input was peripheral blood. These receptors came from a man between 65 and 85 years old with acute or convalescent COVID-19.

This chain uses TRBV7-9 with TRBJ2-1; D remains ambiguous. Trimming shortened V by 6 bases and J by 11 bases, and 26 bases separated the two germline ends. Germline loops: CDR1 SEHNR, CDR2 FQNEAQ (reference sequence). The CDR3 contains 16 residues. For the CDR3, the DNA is TGTGCCAGCAGTATCTACGCGACAACCTCCACCCATCAGCAGTTCTTC. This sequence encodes CASSIYATTSTHQQFF.

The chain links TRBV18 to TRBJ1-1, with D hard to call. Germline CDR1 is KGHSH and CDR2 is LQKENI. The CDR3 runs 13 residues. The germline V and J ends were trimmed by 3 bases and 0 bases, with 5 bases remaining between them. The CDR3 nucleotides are TGTGCCAGCTCACCCCCGGTGAACACTGAAGCTTTCTTT. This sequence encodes CASSPPVNTEAFF.

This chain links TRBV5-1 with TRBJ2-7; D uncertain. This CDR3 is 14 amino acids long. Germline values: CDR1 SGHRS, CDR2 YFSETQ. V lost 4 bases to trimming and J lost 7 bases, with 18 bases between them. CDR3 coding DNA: TGCGCCAGCAGCCTCCCCCTCGCGGCCGGGGAGCAGTACTTC. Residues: CASSLPLAAGEQYF.

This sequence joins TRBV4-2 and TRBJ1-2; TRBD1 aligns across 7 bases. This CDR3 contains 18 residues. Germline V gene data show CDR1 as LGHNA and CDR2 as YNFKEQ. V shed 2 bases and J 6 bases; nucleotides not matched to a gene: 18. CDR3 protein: CASSQSLGEGGPSDGYTF. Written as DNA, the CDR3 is TGTGCCAGCAGCCAATCACTTGGGGAAGGGGGCCCTTCGGATGGCTACACCTTC.

CDR3 coding DNA: TGTGCCAGCAGCCAAGCCCCTAGCGGGGACTACAATGAGCAGTTCTTC. It is translated as CASSQAPSGDYNEQFF. J is TRBJ2-1 and V is TRBV4-2, with TRBD2 matching over 9 bases. V shed 1 base, J shed 3 bases, and the junction held 4 bases outside the gene matches. Germline V gene sequence: CDR1 LGHNA, CDR2 YNFKEQ. The length of the CDR3 is 16 residues.

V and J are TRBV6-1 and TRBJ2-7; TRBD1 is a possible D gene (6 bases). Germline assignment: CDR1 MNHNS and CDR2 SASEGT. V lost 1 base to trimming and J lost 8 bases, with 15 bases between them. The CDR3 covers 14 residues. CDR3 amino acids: CASSEGGRGYKQYF. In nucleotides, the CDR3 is TGTGCCAGCAGTGAAGGAGGCAGGGGATACAAGCAGTACTTC.

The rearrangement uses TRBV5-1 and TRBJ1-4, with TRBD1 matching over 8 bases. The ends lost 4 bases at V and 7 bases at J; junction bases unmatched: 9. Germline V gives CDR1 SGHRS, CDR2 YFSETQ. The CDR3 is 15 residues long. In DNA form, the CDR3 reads TGCGCCAGCAGCCCCAATCAGGGGGCGCGTGAAAAACTGTTTTTT. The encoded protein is CASSPNQGAREKLFF.

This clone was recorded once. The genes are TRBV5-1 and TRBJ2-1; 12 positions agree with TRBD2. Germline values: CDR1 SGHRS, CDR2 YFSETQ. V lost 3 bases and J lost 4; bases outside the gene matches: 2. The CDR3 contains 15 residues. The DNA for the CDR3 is TGCGCCAGCAGCTCCGGGACTAGCGGGTACAATGAGCAGTTCTTC. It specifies CASSSGTSGYNEQFF.

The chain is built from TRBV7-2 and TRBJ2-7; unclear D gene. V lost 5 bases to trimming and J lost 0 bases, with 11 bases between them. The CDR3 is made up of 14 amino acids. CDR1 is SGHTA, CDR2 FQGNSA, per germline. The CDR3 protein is CASSRSTGSYEQYF. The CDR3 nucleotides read TGTGCCAGCAGCCGCTCCACGGGCTCCTACGAGCAGTACTTC.

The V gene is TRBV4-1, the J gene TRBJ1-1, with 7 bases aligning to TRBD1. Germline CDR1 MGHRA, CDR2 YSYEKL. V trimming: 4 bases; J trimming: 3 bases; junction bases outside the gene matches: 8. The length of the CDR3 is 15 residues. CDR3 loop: CASSPRTGRDTEAFF. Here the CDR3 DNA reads TGCGCCAGCAGCCCACGGACAGGTCGCGACACTGAAGCTTTCTTT.

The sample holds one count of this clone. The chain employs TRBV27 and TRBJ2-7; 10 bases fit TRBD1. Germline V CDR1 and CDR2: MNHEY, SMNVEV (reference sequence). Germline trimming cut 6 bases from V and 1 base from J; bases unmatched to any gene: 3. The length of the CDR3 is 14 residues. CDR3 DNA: TGTGCCAGCAGCCGGGACAGGGGATCCTACGAGCAGTACTTC. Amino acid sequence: CASSRDRGSYEQYF.

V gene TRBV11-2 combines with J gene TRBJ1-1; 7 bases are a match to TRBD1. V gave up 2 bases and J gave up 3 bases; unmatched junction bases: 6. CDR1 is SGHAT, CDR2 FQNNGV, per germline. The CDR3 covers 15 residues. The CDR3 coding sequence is TGTGCCAGCAGCTTAAGAATAGGGGGCCACACTGAAGCTTTCTTT. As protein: CASSLRIGGHTEAFF.

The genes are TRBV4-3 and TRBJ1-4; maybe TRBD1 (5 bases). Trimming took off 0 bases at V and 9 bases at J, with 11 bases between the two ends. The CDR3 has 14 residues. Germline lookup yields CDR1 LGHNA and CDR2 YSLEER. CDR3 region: CASSQDQGSKKLFF. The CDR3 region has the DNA TGCGCCAGCAGCCAAGACCAGGGTAGTAAAAAACTGTTTTTT.

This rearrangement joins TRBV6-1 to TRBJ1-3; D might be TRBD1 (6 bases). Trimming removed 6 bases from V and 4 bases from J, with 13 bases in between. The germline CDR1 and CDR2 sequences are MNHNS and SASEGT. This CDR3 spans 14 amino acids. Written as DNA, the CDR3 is TGTGCCAGCAGCCCCGGGGGGGCAGGAAACACCATATATTTT. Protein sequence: CASSPGGAGNTIYF.

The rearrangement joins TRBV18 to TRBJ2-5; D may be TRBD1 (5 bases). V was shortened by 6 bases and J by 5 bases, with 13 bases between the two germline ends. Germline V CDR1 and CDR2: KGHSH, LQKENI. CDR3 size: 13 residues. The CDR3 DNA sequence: TGTGCCAGCTCGTTTGGAAAGGGGGAGACCCAGTACTTC. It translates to CASSFGKGETQYF.

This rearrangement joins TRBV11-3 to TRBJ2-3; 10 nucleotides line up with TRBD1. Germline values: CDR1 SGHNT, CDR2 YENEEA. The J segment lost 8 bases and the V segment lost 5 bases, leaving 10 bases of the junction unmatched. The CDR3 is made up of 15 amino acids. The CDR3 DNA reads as TGTGCCAGCAGCCCGACAGGGGGCGCTGAGGCTACGCAGTATTTT. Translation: CASSPTGGAEATQYF.

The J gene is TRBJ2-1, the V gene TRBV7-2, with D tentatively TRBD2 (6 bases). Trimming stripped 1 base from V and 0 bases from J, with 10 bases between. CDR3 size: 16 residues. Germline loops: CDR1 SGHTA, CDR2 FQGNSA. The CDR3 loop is CASSLEAGFSYNEQFF. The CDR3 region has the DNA TGTGCCAGCAGCTTAGAGGCGGGATTCTCCTACAATGAGCAGTTCTTC.

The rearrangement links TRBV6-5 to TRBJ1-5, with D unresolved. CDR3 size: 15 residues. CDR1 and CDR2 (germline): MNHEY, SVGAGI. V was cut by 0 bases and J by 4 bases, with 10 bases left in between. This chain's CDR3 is CASSYSGSYNQPQHF. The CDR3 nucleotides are TGTGCCAGCAGTTACTCGGGCAGTTATAATCAGCCCCAGCATTTT.

CDR3 sequence: CASSQDLQVSYEQYF. CDR3 DNA: TGCGCCAGCAGCCAAGATTTGCAGGTTTCCTACGAGCAGTACTTC. This rearrangement joins TRBV4-3 to TRBJ2-7; D remains ambiguous. The CDR3 is 15 residues long. Germline V gene lookup returns CDR1 LGHNA and CDR2 YSLEER. V was pared by 0 bases and J by 1 base, with 10 bases between.

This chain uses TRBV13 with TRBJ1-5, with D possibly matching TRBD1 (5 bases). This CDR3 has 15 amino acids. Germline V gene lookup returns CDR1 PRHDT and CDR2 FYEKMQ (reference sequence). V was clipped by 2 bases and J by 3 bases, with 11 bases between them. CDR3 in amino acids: CASSLRRGSNQPQHF. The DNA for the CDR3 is TGTGCCAGCAGCTTAAGAAGGGGCTCCAATCAGCCCCAGCATTTT.

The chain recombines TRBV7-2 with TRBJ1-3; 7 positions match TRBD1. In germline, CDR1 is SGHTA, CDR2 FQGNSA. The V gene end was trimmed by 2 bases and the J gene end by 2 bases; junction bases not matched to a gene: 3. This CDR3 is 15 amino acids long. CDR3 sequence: CASSLSTGAGNTIYF. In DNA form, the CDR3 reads TGTGCCAGCAGCTTAAGTACAGGGGCTGGAAACACCATATATTTT.

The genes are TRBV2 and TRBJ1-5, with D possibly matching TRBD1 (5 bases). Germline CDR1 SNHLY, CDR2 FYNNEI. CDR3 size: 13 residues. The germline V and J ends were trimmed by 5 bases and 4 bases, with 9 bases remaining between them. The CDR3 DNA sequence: TGTGCCAGCAGTTATCAGGGAAATCAGCCCCAGCATTTT. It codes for CASSYQGNQPQHF.

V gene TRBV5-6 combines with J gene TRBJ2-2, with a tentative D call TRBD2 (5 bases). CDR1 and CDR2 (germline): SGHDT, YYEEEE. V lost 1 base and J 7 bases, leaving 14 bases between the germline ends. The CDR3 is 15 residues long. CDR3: CASSLRMSAVGELFF. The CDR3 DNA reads TGTGCCAGCAGCTTGCGCATGTCAGCGGTCGGGGAGCTGTTTTTT.

CDR3 bases: TGTGCCAGCAGCGTAGCTACAGGAGGGTCCGGTGAAAAACTGTTTTTT. Translation: CASSVATGGSGEKLFF. V and J are TRBV9 and TRBJ1-4; perhaps TRBD1 as D (5 bases). Deletions cut 0 bases from V and 7 bases from J, with 16 bases between. The length of the CDR3 is 16 residues. The germline CDR1 and CDR2 sequences are SGDLS and YYNGEE.

The CDR3 loop reads CASSPGVSKHHEQFF. CDR3 DNA sequence: TGTGCCAGCAGTCCCGGAGTCTCCAAGCACCATGAGCAGTTCTTC. The J gene is TRBJ2-1, the V gene TRBV28; no firm D call. The germline CDR1 and CDR2 sequences are MDHEN and SYDVKM. This CDR3 has 15 residues. V was cut by 5 bases and J by 8 bases, with 19 bases left in between.

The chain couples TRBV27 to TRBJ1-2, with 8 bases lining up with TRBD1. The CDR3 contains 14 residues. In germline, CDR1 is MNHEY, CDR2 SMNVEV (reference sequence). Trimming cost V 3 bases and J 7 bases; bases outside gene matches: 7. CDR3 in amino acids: CASSLGPGGSGYTF. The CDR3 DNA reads TGTGCCAGCAGTTTGGGACCAGGGGGCTCTGGCTACACCTTC.

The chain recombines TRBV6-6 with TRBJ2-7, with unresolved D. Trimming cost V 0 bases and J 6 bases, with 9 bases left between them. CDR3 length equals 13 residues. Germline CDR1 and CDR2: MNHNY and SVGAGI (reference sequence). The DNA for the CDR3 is TGTGCCAGCAGTTACTCGAAAAACAGCGAGCAGTACTTC. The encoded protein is CASSYSKNSEQYF.

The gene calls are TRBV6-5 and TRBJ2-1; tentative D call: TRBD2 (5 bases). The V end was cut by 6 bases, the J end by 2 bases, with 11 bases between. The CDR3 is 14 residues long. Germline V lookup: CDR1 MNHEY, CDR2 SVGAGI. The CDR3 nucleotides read TGTGCCAGCAGCCAGGACGGGACCTACAATGAGCAGTTCTTC. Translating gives CASSQDGTYNEQFF.

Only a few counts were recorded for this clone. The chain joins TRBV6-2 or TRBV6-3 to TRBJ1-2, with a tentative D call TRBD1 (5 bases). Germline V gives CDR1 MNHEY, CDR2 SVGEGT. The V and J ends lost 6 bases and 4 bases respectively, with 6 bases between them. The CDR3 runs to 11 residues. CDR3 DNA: TGTGCCAGCAGCACAGGCTATGGCTACACCTTC. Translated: CASSTGYGYTF.

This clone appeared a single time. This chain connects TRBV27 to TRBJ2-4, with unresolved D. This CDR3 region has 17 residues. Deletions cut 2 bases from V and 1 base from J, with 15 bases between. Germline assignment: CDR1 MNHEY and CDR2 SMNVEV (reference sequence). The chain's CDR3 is CASSLNGLLRAKNIQYF. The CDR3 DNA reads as TGTGCCAGCAGTTTAAACGGCCTTCTCAGGGCCAAAAACATTCAGTACTTC.